The entry that follows covers one TCR beta chain sequence. The V and J ends lost 3 bases and 3 bases respectively, with 12 bases between them. The CDR3 consists of 14 residues. Germline V gene lookup returns CDR1 LNHDA and CDR2 SQIVND (reference sequence). The sample is drawn from a study of T cell responses to AZD1222 COVID-19 vaccine. Only in-frame clones appear in the TCRdb table, and some are missing; sequencing was by immunoSEQ multiplex PCR. This sample has 150,000 to 200,000 clones, with around 88% found just once. The receptor comes from an adult who received the AZD1222 COVID-19 vaccine. The source was peripheral blood, collected 28 days after the second AZD1222 dose. The chain recombines TRBV19 with TRBJ2-7; D perhaps matches TRBD2 (6 bases). The CDR3 sequence is CASSISGRGYEQYF. The CDR3 DNA follows: TGTGCCAGTAGTATTAGCGGCCGAGGCTACGAGCAGTACTTC.